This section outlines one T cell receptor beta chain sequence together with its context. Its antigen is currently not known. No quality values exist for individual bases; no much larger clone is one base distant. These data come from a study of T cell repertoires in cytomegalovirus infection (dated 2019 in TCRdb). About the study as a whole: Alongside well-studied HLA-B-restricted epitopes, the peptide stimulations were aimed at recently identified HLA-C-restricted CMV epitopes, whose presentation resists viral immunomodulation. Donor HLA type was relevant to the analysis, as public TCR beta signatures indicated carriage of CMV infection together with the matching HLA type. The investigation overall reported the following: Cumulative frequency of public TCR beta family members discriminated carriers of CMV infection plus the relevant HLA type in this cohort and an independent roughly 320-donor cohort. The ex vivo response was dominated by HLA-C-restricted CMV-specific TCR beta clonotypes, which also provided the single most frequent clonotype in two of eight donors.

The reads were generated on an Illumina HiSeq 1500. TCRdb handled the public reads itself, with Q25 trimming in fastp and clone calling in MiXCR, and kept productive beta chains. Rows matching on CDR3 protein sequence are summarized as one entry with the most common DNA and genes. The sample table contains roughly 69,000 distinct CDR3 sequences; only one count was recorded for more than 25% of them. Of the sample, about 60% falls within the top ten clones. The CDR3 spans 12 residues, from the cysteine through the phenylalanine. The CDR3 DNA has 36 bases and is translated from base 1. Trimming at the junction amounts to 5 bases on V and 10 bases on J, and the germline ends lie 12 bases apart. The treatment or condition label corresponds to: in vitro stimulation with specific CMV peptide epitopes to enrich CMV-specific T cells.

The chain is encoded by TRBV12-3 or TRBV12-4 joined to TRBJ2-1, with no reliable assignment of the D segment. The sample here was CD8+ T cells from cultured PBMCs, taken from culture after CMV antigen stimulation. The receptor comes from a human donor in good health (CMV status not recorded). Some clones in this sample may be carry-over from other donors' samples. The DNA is TGTGCCAGCAGTCCCTCGGGTTTAGAGCAGTTCTTC. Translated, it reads CASSPSGLEQFF.